The present T cell receptor (beta chain) was sequenced within a study of read filtering for tumor transcriptome and immune sequencing. Background on the study: Revised staging placed eight or nine patients in R-ISS I, 15 to 20 in II, about 7 in III. After DNase treatment, RNA was made into whole-transcriptome libraries. Study-wide points: This fraction held mixed bone marrow immune cells after CD138-negative sorting. IR-seq and RNA-seq agreed better without single-read clonotypes.

Molecular barcoded adaptors covering alpha/delta and beta/gamma chains were used on roughly 400 ng RNA. TCRdb used MiXCR to reprocess the reads, holding one entry per CDR3 protein. Seen here are about 58,000 distinct CDR3 sequences, 12% observed once, and the top ten hold 16%. This clonotype came up many times. The antigen is undetermined. Trimming pared 2 bases from V and 8 bases from J, leaving 10 bases between. CDR3 size: 12 residues. Germline V gene sequence: CDR1 SQVTM, CDR2 ANQGSEA. This receptor was obtained from a donor at least 40 years old with multiple myeloma. Material: a population of CD138-negative cells sorted from bone marrow. The genes are TRBV29-1 and TRBJ2-1; D is perhaps TRBD1 or TRBD2 (5 bases each). CDR3 DNA sequence: TGCAGCGTTGAACAGGGAGTAGATGAGCAGTTCTTC. Translating gives CSVEQGVDEQFF.